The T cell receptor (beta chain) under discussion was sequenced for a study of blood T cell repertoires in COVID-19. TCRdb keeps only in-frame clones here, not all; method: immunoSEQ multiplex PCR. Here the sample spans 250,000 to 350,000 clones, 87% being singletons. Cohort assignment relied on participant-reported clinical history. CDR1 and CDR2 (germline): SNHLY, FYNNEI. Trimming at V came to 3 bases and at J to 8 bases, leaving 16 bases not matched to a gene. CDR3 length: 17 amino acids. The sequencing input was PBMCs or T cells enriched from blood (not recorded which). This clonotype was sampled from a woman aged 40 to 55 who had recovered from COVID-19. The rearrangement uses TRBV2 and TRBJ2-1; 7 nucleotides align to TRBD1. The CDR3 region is CASSESRQGSFSDEQFF. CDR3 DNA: TGTGCCAGCAGTGAGAGTAGACAGGGTAGTTTCAGCGATGAGCAGTTCTTC.